This T cell receptor (beta chain) was profiled in a study of shared clonotypes between healthy human individuals. The donor cohort consisted entirely of Caucasian adults residing in Nashville, Tennessee. Profiled with immunoSEQ multiplex PCR; TCRdb holds only in-frame clones, not every one. The sample shows roughly 500,000 clones, 81% of them seen only once. Germline lookup yields CDR1 SGHRS and CDR2 YFSETQ. The CDR3 contains 16 residues. V was trimmed by 3 bases and J by 4 bases, leaving 17 bases between them. The rearrangement joins TRBV5-1 to TRBJ2-1; D may be TRBD1 or TRBD2 (5 bases each). The clonotype originates from a woman in her 40s in good health. Some clones in this sample may be carry-over from other donors' samples. Sequenced material: PBMCs. The CDR3 region has the DNA TGCGCCAGCAGCTATTCCGGGACCAGTGAGTACAATGAGCAGTTCTTC. Protein: CASSYSGTSEYNEQFF.